This entry describes one T cell receptor (delta chain). Antigen specificity is unknown. Germline V lookup: CDR1 TSWWSYY, CDR2 QGS. Trimming removed 0 bases from V and 12 bases from J; junction bases left unmatched: 12. The CDR3 loop spans 15 amino acids. These data originate in a study of delta chains in infants with herpesvirus infections. Study as a whole: From birth, Ugandan infants were followed prospectively for primary CMV infection.

Study-wide results and caveats: Only the first time point after infection showed the public clonotype.

TCR cDNA was made from PBMC RNA with gamma- and delta-chain-specific primers. TCRdb called clones anew from the RT-PCR reads with CATT. The sample comprises 1,300 to 1,500 delta-chain clones, roughly 37% of which are singletons, and roughly 9.6% rests with the top ten. The V and J genes are TRDV1 and TRDJ1, with TRDD3 matching 8 bases. The specimen comprised peripheral blood, sampled at time point 1 of longitudinal follow-up. The clonotype originates from a human donor who was a Ugandan infant, either HIV-exposed or HIV-unexposed (not recorded which). This CDR3 is CALGELVRTGGFFIF. As DNA, the CDR3 is TGTGCTCTTGGGGAACTAGTCCGAACTGGGGGTTTTTTCATCTTT.